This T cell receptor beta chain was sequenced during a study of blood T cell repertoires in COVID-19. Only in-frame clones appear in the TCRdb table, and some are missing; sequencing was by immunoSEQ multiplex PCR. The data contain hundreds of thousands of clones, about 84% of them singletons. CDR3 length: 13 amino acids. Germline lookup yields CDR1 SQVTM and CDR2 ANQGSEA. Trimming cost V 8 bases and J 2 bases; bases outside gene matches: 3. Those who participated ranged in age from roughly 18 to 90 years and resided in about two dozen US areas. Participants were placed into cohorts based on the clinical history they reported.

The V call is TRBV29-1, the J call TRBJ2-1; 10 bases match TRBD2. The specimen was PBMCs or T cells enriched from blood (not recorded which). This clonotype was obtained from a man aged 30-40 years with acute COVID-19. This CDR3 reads CSISGGPYNEQFF. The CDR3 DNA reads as TGCAGCATTAGCGGGGGGCCCTACAATGAGCAGTTCTTC.